This record concerns one TCR beta chain sequence. This clonotype has a count of ten or more. The clone's antigen remains unknown. Base qualities are not at hand, and no much larger clone is one base apart. The record originates from a study of human T cells and chemical hapten exposure (dated by TCRdb to 2020 to 2023). The study in broad terms: For sensitization, 2% DPC in acetone was applied to a 2 cm by 2 cm area of upper inner arm skin. Patch testing on the upper back used Finn chambers containing 0.01% DPC, with scoring done after 6 days according to International Contact Dermatitis Research Group standards. For TCR sequencing, blood came from approximately 29 alopecia patients at anywhere from one to four time points (pre-sensitization, 2, 6 and 24 weeks). Blood samples were taken from patients before sensitization (week 0) and then at 2, 6 and about 24 weeks after DPC sensitization. The libraries were sequenced as a pool, and the TCR yield per sample differed mostly because of small variations in library volumes within the pool. This study followed changes in the peripheral blood TCR repertoire in vivo during primary and secondary sensitization of alopecia patients to the hapten diphenylcyclopropenone (DPC). Most of the patients in the cohort were female, and the cohort covered alopecia areata with under or over 50% scalp involvement, alopecia totalis and alopecia universalis. Patients additionally received weekly therapeutic DPC doses to the scalp throughout the approximately 25-week study period.

Library preparation used RACE. The reads were generated on a NextSeq 500. Library preparation attached unique molecular identifiers to individual cDNA molecules for quantitative, reproducible TCR counting. From each blood RNA sample, both TCR alpha and TCR beta chains were sequenced. Per the authors' processing: A median of about 87,000 TCRs per sample was observed, with a range of about 20,000 to 750,000. The Decombinator software suite was used to annotate V, J and CDR3 in the TCR reads. For PS versus PT1 abundance plots, all samples were subsampled to the same number of TCRs (28,000). Expanded TCRs were defined as absent before sensitization and observed at least eight times at the 2-week time point. TCRdb reprocessing: public reads trimmed at Q25 with fastp, clones called with MiXCR, in-frame beta chains kept. Entries that share a CDR3 protein sequence are merged under the most common genes and DNA. The authors' filters were not applied to this entry. A total of tens of thousands of distinct CDR3 sequences appear in this sample, 10% to 15% of them only once. The ten most abundant clones make up 5.7% of the sample.

Study-level results and caveats: Repeated subsampling changed both the strength of the expansion versus patch-test correlation and the threshold at which that correlation became significant. All patients had alopecia, a presumed autoimmune disease, so their immune response might differ from that of healthy individuals. No change with DPC sensitization was found in the number of TCRs above 1 in 1000 frequency, and no evidence of global repertoire structure alterations was found. Compared with pre-sensitization or healthy control sets, expanded TCRs formed significantly more large CDR3 similarity clusters, which is consistent with antigen-driven responses. The number of PT1 expanded TCRs positively correlated with patch test score, significant at thresholds 8, 16 and 32 but not 4.

Via the germline V gene, CDR1 is SGHRS and CDR2 YFSETQ. Between the V and J ends, shortened by 0 bases and 2 bases respectively, the junction contains 6 bases. The CDR3 holds 15 amino acids from the cysteine to the phenylalanine. This entry keeps only the CDR3 DNA: 45 bases, framed from base 1. The intended sense of this specimen's time point label: patch test 3, about 24 weeks after DPC sensitization. The sample's treatment or condition label is to be understood as: therapeutic diphenylcyclopropenone sensitization with weekly scalp DPC. At every patch-test visit, the blood draw took place before the patch test was put on. Eligible patients were aged 18 to 70, diagnosed with alopecia, deemed suitable for DPC therapy, and excluded if pregnant. Unfractionated whole blood was collected in Tempus Blood RNA tubes, and total RNA was extracted from that blood.

The chain is assembled from TRBV5-1 and TRBJ2-6; confidence is insufficient to name the D gene. This receptor was obtained from a woman in her forties or fifties with alopecia areata. Some clones in this sample may be carry-over from other donors' samples. The source was whole blood, collected in connection with sensitization to the hapten diphenylcyclopropenone (DPC). The CDR3 sequence is CASSLGVAGANVLTF. DNA sequence: TGCGCCAGCAGCTTGGGAGTGGCTGGGGCCAACGTCCTGACTTTC.